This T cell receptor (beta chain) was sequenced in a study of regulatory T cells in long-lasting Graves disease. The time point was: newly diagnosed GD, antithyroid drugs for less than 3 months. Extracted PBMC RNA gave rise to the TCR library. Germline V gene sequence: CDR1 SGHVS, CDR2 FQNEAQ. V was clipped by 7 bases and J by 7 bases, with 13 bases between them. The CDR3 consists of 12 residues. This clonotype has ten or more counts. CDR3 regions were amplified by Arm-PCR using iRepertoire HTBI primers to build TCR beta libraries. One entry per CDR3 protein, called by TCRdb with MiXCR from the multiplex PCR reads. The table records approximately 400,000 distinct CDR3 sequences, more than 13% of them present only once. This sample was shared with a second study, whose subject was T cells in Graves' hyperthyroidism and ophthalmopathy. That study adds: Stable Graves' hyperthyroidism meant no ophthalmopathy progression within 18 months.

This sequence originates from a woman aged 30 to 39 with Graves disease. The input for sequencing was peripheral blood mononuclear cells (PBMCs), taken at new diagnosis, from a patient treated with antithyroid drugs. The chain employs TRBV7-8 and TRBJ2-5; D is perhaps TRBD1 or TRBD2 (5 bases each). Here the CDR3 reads CASNPGAGTQYF. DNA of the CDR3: TGTGCCAGCAACCCCGGGGCGGGGACCCAGTACTTC.